The 18 T cell receptor beta chains below all came from one sample that was sequenced in a study of regulatory T cells in long-lasting Graves disease. Specified time point: persistent/refractory GD, antithyroid drugs over 5 years with positive TRAb. PBMC RNA served as the TCR library source. For TCR beta, libraries came from iRepertoire HTBI primers and Arm-PCR of CDR3 regions. TCRdb ran MiXCR on the multiplex PCR reads and lists one entry per CDR3 protein. Counted here are roughly 450,000 distinct CDR3 sequences, 23% occurring once; the ten biggest clones make up about a quarter. The sample was peripheral blood mononuclear cells (PBMCs), taken when the disease was refractory, from a patient treated with antithyroid drugs. The receptors originated from a female donor with Graves disease.

This clonotype was seen a single time. The V call is TRBV4-1, the J call TRBJ2-7; tentative D call: TRBD2 (6 bases). Germline-derived CDR1 and CDR2 are MGHRA and YSYEKL. CDR3 size: 16 residues. V lost 4 bases, J lost 4 bases, and 20 bases lay in between. The CDR3 sequence is CASSLSRAWTTYEQYF. As DNA, the CDR3 is TGCGCCAGCAGCCTTTCGAGAGCGTGGACTACTTACGAGCAGTACTTC.

This clonotype was detected ten times or more. The rearrangement links TRBV12-3 or TRBV12-4 to TRBJ2-7; D may match TRBD1 or TRBD2 (5 bases each). The CDR3 totals 16 residues. Trimming stripped 6 bases from V and 5 bases from J, with 23 bases between. The CDR3 region has the DNA TGTGCCAGCAGCACCATGACGGGGCTCCTGCGCCACGAGCAGTACTTC. This gives the protein CASSTMTGLLRHEQYF.

The chain combines TRBV10-3 with TRBJ2-5; the match to TRBD2 covers 14 bases. With 0 bases clipped from V and 5 bases from J, the junction kept 5 bases outside the gene matches. This CDR3 contains 17 residues. In germline, CDR1 is ENHRY, CDR2 SYGVKD. The DNA of the CDR3 is TGTGCCATCAGTGAGTCCGGACTAGCGGGAGGCCGGGAGACCCAGTACTTC. Protein product: CAISESGLAGGRETQYF.

This clonotype has ten or more counts. The rearrangement links TRBV28 to TRBJ1-2; tentative D call: TRBD1 (5 bases). V dropped 4 bases and J dropped 4 bases, with 10 bases sitting between them. The CDR3 has 13 residues. Germline V gives CDR1 MDHEN, CDR2 SYDVKM. CDR3: CASSSGTIYGYTF. The CDR3 region has the DNA TGTGCCAGCAGTTCCGGGACGATCTATGGCTACACCTTC.

A note on this clonotype: A much larger clone is a single base away; this may be a read error. The rearrangement links TRBV27 to TRBJ1-5; D may be TRBD1 (5 bases). The germline V gene encodes CDR1 MNHEY and CDR2 SMNVEV (reference sequence). The CDR3 loop spans 14 amino acids. V dropped 2 bases and J dropped 9 bases, with 14 bases sitting between them. In nucleotides, the CDR3 is TGTGCCAGCAGTTTAGAGAGGGGCGGTCGGCCCCAGCATTTT. Protein: CASSLERGGRPQHF.

This clonotype was picked up many times. The chain carries TRBV6-1 and TRBJ2-7; possible D gene TRBD1, 5 bases. Germline CDR1 is MNHNS and CDR2 is SASEGT. The CDR3 is 15 amino acids. The V end was cut by 6 bases, the J end by 0 bases, with 15 bases between. CDR3 sequence reads: CASRTTTASSYEQYF. The CDR3 region has the DNA TGTGCCAGCAGAACCACGACAGCCAGCTCCTACGAGCAGTACTTC.

This chain links TRBV29-1 with TRBJ1-1, with D possibly TRBD1 on 6 matching bases. The CDR3 runs to 13 residues. From germline, CDR1 is SQVTM and CDR2 ANQGSEA. Trimming took off 6 bases at V and 0 bases at J, with 11 bases between the two ends. CDR3 DNA: TGCAGCGTAAGACAGGTCCTGAACACTGAAGCTTTCTTT. Its protein is CSVRQVLNTEAFF.

The chain combines TRBV20-1 with TRBJ2-2, with TRBD2 as a possible D gene (6 bases). Trimming removed 2 bases at V and 5 bases at J, with 12 bases between. Per germline, CDR1 DFQATT and CDR2 SNEGSKA (reference sequence). CDR3 length: 14 residues. The CDR3: CSARYGSRTGELFF. CDR3 DNA sequence: TGCAGTGCTAGATACGGGAGCAGGACCGGGGAGCTGTTTTTT.

This clonotype was found a few times. The chain carries TRBV3-1 and TRBJ1-2, with TRBD1 as a possible D gene (5 bases). Germline CDR1 and CDR2: LGHDT and YNNKEL (reference sequence). The CDR3 has 16 residues. V gave up 2 bases and J gave up 0 bases, with 13 bases separating them. In nucleotides, the CDR3 is TGTGCCAGCAGCCAAAGCAGGGCAGCTACTAACTATGGCTACACCTTC. This gives the protein CASSQSRAATNYGYTF. Variable domain in full (rest from reference TRBV3-1 and TRBJ1-2): DTAVSQTPKYLVTQMGNDKSIKCEQNLGHDTMYWYKQDSKKFLKIMFSYNNKELIINETVPNRFSPKSPDKAHLNLHINSLELGDSAVYFCASSQSRAATNYGYTFGSGTRLTVV.

Only a few counts were recorded for this clonotype. The chain combines TRBV28 with TRBJ2-5, with TRBD2 matching 8 bases. From germline, CDR1 is MDHEN and CDR2 SYDVKM. The CDR3 extends over 14 amino acids. Trimming took 3 bases from V and 5 from J; bases not matched to a gene: 5. CDR3 loop: CASSFFGGEETQYF. The CDR3 nucleotides read TGTGCCAGCAGTTTTTTCGGGGGGGAGGAGACCCAGTACTTC.

This clonotype was seen many times. The chain combines TRBV7-2 with TRBJ2-7, with TRBD1 matching 8 bases. Germline V CDR1 and CDR2: SGHTA, FQGNSA. V lost 3 bases to trimming and J lost 3 bases; unmatched junction nucleotides: 1. This CDR3 has 13 residues. The CDR3 sequence: CASSLDRVYEQYF. CDR3 DNA sequence: TGTGCCAGCAGCTTGGACAGGGTCTACGAGCAGTACTTC.

There are a few counts of this clonotype. The chain recombines TRBV24-1 with TRBJ2-1, with a possible D match to TRBD2 (6 bases). This CDR3 is built from 14 residues. The V gene's germline CDR1 is KGHDR and CDR2 SFDVKD. Trimming cost V 2 bases and J 7 bases, with 11 bases left between them. CDR3 sequence reads: CATSDSGTRNEQFF. CDR3 sequence (DNA): TGTGCCACCAGTGATTCCGGGACTCGAAATGAGCAGTTCTTC.

V usage is TRBV13 and J usage is TRBJ1-1; 8 bases map to TRBD1. The junction had 10 bases not matched to a gene; V was cut back by 4 bases and J by 0 bases. CDR1 is PRHDT, CDR2 FYEKMQ, per germline (reference sequence). The CDR3 consists of 17 residues. CDR3 nucleotide sequence: TGTGCCAGCAGCTACTCGACAGGGGACGAGATGAACACTGAAGCTTTCTTT. Protein: CASSYSTGDEMNTEAFF.

This chain connects TRBV20-1 to TRBJ1-2, with D possibly TRBD1 on 5 matching bases. The germline gives CDR1 DFQATT, CDR2 SNEGSKA (reference sequence). Deletions cut 6 bases from V and 7 bases from J, with 18 bases between. The CDR3 runs 13 residues. The CDR3 DNA reads as TGCAGTGCGCGGGAAGGAAGACAGTCTGGCTACACCTTC. Amino acid sequence: CSAREGRQSGYTF.

Here the CDR3 reads CASRFQGFDTEAFF. Written as DNA, the CDR3 is TGCGCCAGCAGGTTCCAGGGTTTTGACACTGAAGCTTTCTTT. The rearrangement links TRBV5-1 to TRBJ1-1; D possibly corresponds to TRBD1 (5 bases). CDR3 length: 14 residues. Trimming pared 5 bases from V and 3 bases from J, leaving 14 bases between. CDR1 is SGHRS, CDR2 YFSETQ, per germline.

This clonotype was observed many times. This sequence joins TRBV28 and TRBJ2-7, with D uncertain. Germline CDR1 reads MDHEN; CDR2 reads SYDVKM. The CDR3 contains 13 residues. V gave up 1 base and J gave up 7 bases, with 11 bases separating them. In DNA form, the CDR3 reads TGTGCCAGCAGTTTATCAGAGGCCGCGGAGCAGTACTTC. This translates into CASSLSEAAEQYF.

V and J are TRBV20-1 and TRBJ2-7, with 9 bases that match TRBD2. CDR1 DFQATT and CDR2 SNEGSKA come from the germline V gene (reference sequence). V shed 0 bases and J 4 bases; nucleotides not matched to a gene: 4. This CDR3 is built from 14 residues. CDR3 nucleotide sequence: TGCAGTGCTAGAGATATTAGCGGGAGATACGAGCAGTACTTC. It is translated as CSARDISGRYEQYF.

The rearrangement joins TRBV30 to TRBJ2-6; D uncertain. Germline V gene sequence: CDR1 GTSNPN, CDR2 SVGIG (reference sequence). V gave up 2 bases and J gave up 3 bases, with 8 bases separating them. CDR3 size: 14 residues. CDR3 bases: TGTGCCTGGAGTCGGGCCGGTGGGGCCAACGTCCTGACTTTC. As protein: CAWSRAGGANVLTF.